In its sample, the clone carrying this T cell receptor (beta chain) was seen a few times. The antigen remains undetermined. The data stem from a study of T cell repertoires in cytomegalovirus infection. Study-level background: Public TCR beta signatures were indicative of both CMV infection and a matching HLA type. Findings and limits, study-wide: CMV carriers with the relevant HLA were identified by cumulative public TCR beta family frequency. In two of eight donors, the top clonotype was HLA-C-restricted CMV-specific.

Trimming took 1 base from V and 6 from J, leaving 14 bases between them. This CDR3 has 15 amino acids. Per germline, CDR1 MGHRA and CDR2 YSYEKL. TCRdb recomputed calls from the reads with MiXCR, one row per CDR3 protein. Of 150,000 to 200,000 distinct CDR3 sequences in the sample, roughly 27% were seen once. The sequenced sample was PBMCs. The V and J genes are TRBV4-1 and TRBJ2-3; D is uncertain. This clonotype was sampled from a human donor in good health (CMV status not recorded). Some clones in this sample may be carry-over from other donors' samples. The CDR3 DNA sequence: TGCGCCAGCAGCCAAGGGGGAATGAGTCGGGATACGCAGTATTTT. Its translation: CASSQGGMSRDTQYF.